The 27 T cell receptor beta chains in this list originate from one sample, sequenced in a study of T cell repertoires in cytomegalovirus infection. No antigen is known for these receptors. TCRdb re-derived calls from the reads in MiXCR, one entry per CDR3 protein. This sample has hundreds of thousands of distinct CDR3 sequences, with 31% found just once. Sequencing used cultured CD8+ T cells from PBMCs, obtained from culture after CMV antigen stimulation. These receptors were obtained from a human donor in good health (CMV status not recorded). Some clones in this sample may be carry-over from other donors' samples.

The chain is built from TRBV4-1 and TRBJ2-3; D gene ambiguous. With 0 bases removed from V and 1 base from J, the gap between germline ends came to 20 bases. The germline CDR1 and CDR2 sequences are MGHRA and YSYEKL. This CDR3 is 19 amino acids long. Written as DNA, the CDR3 is TGCGCCAGCAGCCAAGAGTCGACCGGGCCCCCCTCGGGCACAGATACGCAGTATTTT. Its translation: CASSQESTGPPSGTDTQYF.

This clonotype has just a few counts. The chain employs TRBV28 and TRBJ1-2, with 8 bases aligning to TRBD1. Losses at the gene ends were 5 bases for V and 6 bases for J; bases not matched to a gene: 8. Germline V gives CDR1 MDHEN, CDR2 SYDVKM. This CDR3 is 14 amino acids long. The CDR3 DNA reads TGTGCCAGCAGTACTAGGACAGGGTGGAATGGCTACACCTTC. Translated: CASSTRTGWNGYTF.

This chain joins TRBV24-1 and TRBJ1-5; D may be TRBD1 (5 bases). The length of the CDR3 is 14 residues. V gave up 4 bases and J gave up 4 bases, with 10 bases separating them. Germline V gene data show CDR1 as KGHDR and CDR2 as SFDVKD. CDR3 amino acids: CATSDGGYNQPQHF. As DNA, the CDR3 is TGTGCCACCAGTGACGGGGGTTATAATCAGCCCCAGCATTTT.

This chain connects TRBV19 to TRBJ2-2; tentative D call: TRBD2 (7 bases). CDR3 length: 17 amino acids. V gave up 9 bases and J gave up 0 bases, with 20 bases separating them. From germline, CDR1 is LNHDA and CDR2 SQIVND (reference sequence). CDR3 nucleotides: TGTGCCAGCCAGAGATCGCGGGGGACATCGAACACCGGGGAGCTGTTTTTT. As protein: CASQRSRGTSNTGELFF.

This clonotype occurred many times. The junction departs from germline at one end; a sequencing error may be responsible. The genes are TRBV5-1 and TRBJ2-6; D is ambiguous. The CDR3 covers 15 residues. The V gene's germline CDR1 is SGHRS and CDR2 YFSETQ. The CDR3 spells CASSFWGSGANVLTF. CDR3 in DNA: TGTGCCAGCAGTTTTTGGGGCTCTGGGGCCAACGTCCTGACTTTC.

The chain joins TRBV11-2 to TRBJ2-3; 11 bases agree with TRBD1. Germline V gene lookup returns CDR1 SGHAT and CDR2 FQNNGV. The CDR3 totals 15 residues. V lost 6 bases to trimming and J lost 3 bases; unmatched junction nucleotides: 5. CDR3 sequence reads: CASSTWDRGTDTQYF. The CDR3 DNA follows: TGTGCCAGCAGTACCTGGGACAGGGGGACAGATACGCAGTATTTT.

This clonotype was seen only a few times. The genes are TRBV14 and TRBJ1-3; the D gene is possibly TRBD1 (6 bases). This CDR3 contains 17 residues. Germline V gene data show CDR1 as SGHDN and CDR2 as FVKESK. The germline V and J ends were trimmed by 0 bases and 0 bases, with 12 bases remaining between them. For the CDR3, the DNA is TGTGCCAGCAGCCAAGATACAGGGCTCTACTCTGGAAACACCATATATTTT. It is translated as CASSQDTGLYSGNTIYF. The full variable domain, completed using reference TRBV14 and TRBJ1-3, is EAGVTQFPSHSVIEKGQTVTLRCDPISGHDNLYWYRRVMGKEIKFLLHFVKESKQDESGMPNNRFLAERTGGTYSTLKVQPAELEDSGVYFCASSQDTGLYSGNTIYFGEGSWLTVV.

This clonotype was observed at least ten times. The V gene is TRBV7-2, the J gene TRBJ1-1; D gene ambiguous. The CDR3 extends over 15 amino acids. Germline V gene data show CDR1 as SGHTA and CDR2 as FQGNSA. Deletions cut 3 bases from V and 0 bases from J, with 11 bases between. The CDR3 region is CASSFYPLLNTEAFF. CDR3 DNA sequence: TGTGCCAGCAGCTTTTACCCCCTCCTGAACACTGAAGCTTTCTTT. The entire variable domain, with the rest obtained from reference TRBV7-2 and TRBJ1-1, is as follows: GAGVSQSPSNKVTEKGKDVELRCDPISGHTALYWYRQSLGQGLEFLIYFQGNSAPDKSGLPSDRFSAERTGGSVSTLTIQRTQQEDSAVYLCASSFYPLLNTEAFFGQGTRLTVV.

This clonotype was picked up a small number of times. The chain has TRBV19 and TRBJ2-5; the match to TRBD1 covers 10 bases. Germline V gene data show CDR1 as LNHDA and CDR2 as SQIVND (reference sequence). This CDR3 has 15 amino acids. Trimming removed 5 bases from V and 7 bases from J; junction bases left unmatched: 10. The CDR3 coding sequence is TGTGCCAGTAGTTGGGACAGGGGCGCCTTGGGGACCCAGTACTTC. As protein: CASSWDRGALGTQYF.

Details on this clonotype: A single base separates this from a much larger clone, so it may be a read error. CDR3 loop: CASSSGQEKLFF. CDR3 bases: TGTGCCAGCAGCTCGGGACAGGAAAAACTGTTTTTT. The chain carries TRBV5-4 and TRBJ1-4, with 7 bases identical to TRBD1. The CDR3 has 12 amino acids. Germline V lookup: CDR1 SGHNT, CDR2 YYREEE (reference sequence). With 3 bases clipped from V and 8 bases from J, the junction kept 1 base outside the gene matches.

In its sample, this clonotype was seen a few times. CDR3 in amino acids: CASSYSGSLRHTEAFF. In nucleotides, the CDR3 is TGTGCCAGCAGTTACTCCGGCAGCTTGAGGCACACTGAAGCTTTCTTT. V is TRBV6-6 and J is TRBJ1-1; D not resolved. V was trimmed by 0 bases and J by 3 bases, leaving 14 bases between them. This CDR3 is 16 amino acids long. Germline V CDR1 and CDR2: MNHNY, SVGAGI (reference sequence).

The chain has TRBV6-2 or TRBV6-3 and TRBJ2-7; 9 nucleotides match TRBD2. Per the germline V gene, CDR1 is MNHEY and CDR2 is SVGEGT. J lost 2 bases, V lost 0 bases, and 5 bases had no gene match. This CDR3 has 16 amino acids. CDR3 in DNA: TGTGCCAGCAGTTACTCGGTAGCGGGAGTTCCCTACGAGCAGTACGTC. The encoded protein is CASSYSVAGVPYEQYV.

This clonotype occurred many times. The chain uses TRBV20-1 and TRBJ2-7; D ambiguous. The CDR3 sequence is 15 residues long. Germline V gene data show CDR1 as DFQATT and CDR2 as SNEGSKA (reference sequence). Trimming took off 0 bases at V and 0 bases at J, with 12 bases between the two ends. The CDR3 spells CSARDYGRSSYEQYF. CDR3 bases: TGCAGTGCTAGAGATTACGGCCGTAGCTCCTACGAGCAGTACTTC.

The V and J genes are TRBV27 and TRBJ2-3; TRBD2 matches 10 bases. J lost 0 bases, V lost 0 bases, and 9 bases had no gene match. From germline, CDR1 is MNHEY and CDR2 SMNVEV (reference sequence). The CDR3 spans 19 residues. Here the CDR3 reads CASSLSPPSGGSSTDTQYF. The CDR3 DNA sequence: TGTGCCAGCAGTTTATCGCCGCCTAGCGGGGGATCTAGCACAGATACGCAGTATTTT.

Turning to this clonotype: Being one base from a much bigger clone, this may be a read error. This rearrangement joins TRBV7-6 to TRBJ2-1; a weak D match, TRBD1 (6 bases). The V end lost 11 bases, the J end lost 4 bases, and 21 bases lay between the germline ends. The CDR3 is 15 residues long. Germline V gives CDR1 SGHVS, CDR2 FNYEAQ. CDR3 loop: CAATSTGGIYNEQFF. CDR3 bases: TGTGCCGCCACGTCGACAGGCGGTATATACAATGAGCAGTTCTTC.

This clonotype was recorded only once. The rearrangement uses TRBV5-1 and TRBJ2-2, with unresolved D. Germline V CDR1 and CDR2: SGHRS, YFSETQ. V lost 4 bases to trimming and J lost 7 bases, with 17 bases between them. The CDR3 is 15 amino acids. The DNA for the CDR3 is TGCGCCAGCAGCGGATTTGGTTGGCAGAGCGGGGAGCTGTTTTTT. As protein: CASSGFGWQSGELFF.

The rearrangement joins TRBV5-5 to TRBJ1-1, with 9 bases identical to TRBD1. The CDR3 has 15 amino acids. Germline loops: CDR1 SGHKS, CDR2 YYEKEE (reference sequence). V lost 4 bases, J lost 5 bases, and 9 bases stayed unmatched. The CDR3 loop is CASSRPMDRGTEAFF. DNA for the CDR3: TGTGCCAGCAGCAGACCTATGGACAGGGGTACTGAAGCTTTCTTT.

The chain recombines TRBV12-3 or TRBV12-4 with TRBJ2-7; D call uncertain. CDR3 length: 13 amino acids. The V gene lost 5 bases and the J gene lost 3 bases, with 11 bases spanning the gap. CDR3 sequence (DNA): TGTGCCAGCAGTCCCCGGGTTATCTACGAGCAGTACTTC. It codes for CASSPRVIYEQYF.

To note about this clonotype: This sequence may be a read error, since a much larger clone differs from it by one base. The chain links TRBV11-2 to TRBJ1-4; 8 bases map to TRBD1. CDR1 and CDR2 (germline): SGHAT, FQNNGV. CDR3 size: 15 residues. The J segment lost 10 bases and the V segment lost 5 bases, leaving 12 bases of the junction unmatched. This chain's CDR3 is CASSLMGRGHGKLFF. In DNA form, the CDR3 reads TGTGCCAGCAGCCTAATGGGCAGGGGGCACGGAAAACTGTTTTTT.

The rearrangement uses TRBV7-2 and TRBJ1-1; D may be TRBD1 (5 bases). The CDR3 has 15 amino acids. The V end was cut by 5 bases, the J end by 5 bases, with 18 bases between. CDR1 is SGHTA and CDR2 is FQGNSA in the germline V gene. The CDR3 here is CASSRPEGMGTEAFF. Here the CDR3 DNA reads TGTGCCAGCAGCCGCCCGGAGGGGATGGGGACTGAAGCTTTCTTT. Using reference TRBV7-2 and TRBJ1-1 for the parts outside the CDR3, the full variable domain is GAGVSQSPSNKVTEKGKDVELRCDPISGHTALYWYRQSLGQGLEFLIYFQGNSAPDKSGLPSDRFSAERTGGSVSTLTIQRTQQEDSAVYLCASSRPEGMGTEAFFGQGTRLTVV.

The chain joins TRBV24-1 to TRBJ2-2; D gene unclear. Germline V gene lookup returns CDR1 KGHDR and CDR2 SFDVKD. The germline V and J ends were trimmed by 3 bases and 0 bases, with 10 bases remaining between them. The CDR3 has 16 amino acids. CDR3 protein: CATSDRHSPNTGELFF. In nucleotides, the CDR3 is TGTGCCACCAGTGATCGACACAGTCCGAACACCGGGGAGCTGTTTTTT.

Written as DNA, the CDR3 is TGCGCCAGCAGCCACCCGGGACATTCCTACGAGCAGTACTTC. Amino acid sequence: CASSHPGHSYEQYF. The rearrangement uses TRBV4-1 and TRBJ2-7; possibly TRBD1 for D (6 bases). The CDR3 covers 14 residues. Germline lookup yields CDR1 MGHRA and CDR2 YSYEKL. V was cut by 3 bases and J by 1 base, with 10 bases left in between.

The J gene is TRBJ1-4, the V gene TRBV19; no definite D call. This CDR3 is 17 amino acids long. Looked up from germline, CDR1 is LNHDA and CDR2 is SQIVND (reference sequence). Trimming removed 2 bases from V and 2 bases from J, with 15 bases in between. The CDR3 nucleotides read TGTGCCAGTAGTATATTCCCAGCCGCACTTACTAATGAAAAACTGTTTTTT. This gives the protein CASSIFPAALTNEKLFF.

Of note for this clonotype: It may be a read error: a sequence one base away is much more abundant. The rearrangement links TRBV7-6 to TRBJ1-6, with D perhaps matching TRBD1 (6 bases). Germline V gene lookup returns CDR1 SGHVS and CDR2 FNYEAQ. Trimming pared 4 bases from V and 3 bases from J, leaving 16 bases between. This CDR3 region has 17 residues. CDR3 bases: TGTGCCAGCAGCTCACACGAATCGGGACACTATAATTCACCCCTCCACTTT. It specifies CASSSHESGHYNSPLHF.

The sample holds many counts of this clonotype. The chain combines TRBV28 with TRBJ1-1; D is unclear. The ends were cut back, 9 bases at V and 2 bases at J, with 10 bases in the middle. Germline loops: CDR1 MDHEN, CDR2 SYDVKM. This CDR3 has 12 amino acids. CDR3 nucleotides: TGTGCCAGTCTACAGCGTAACACTGAAGCTTTCTTT. Protein sequence: CASLQRNTEAFF.

The chain uses TRBV29-1 and TRBJ2-1; the D gene is possibly TRBD1 (8 bases). The germline V gene encodes CDR1 SQVTM and CDR2 ANQGSEA. The CDR3 loop spans 16 amino acids. V shed 4 bases and J shed 4 bases, with 20 bases lying between them. For the CDR3, the DNA is TGCAGCGTTGTCGGGCAACAGGGGGGGATTTACAATGAGCAGTTCTTC. Residues: CSVVGQQGGIYNEQFF.

This clonotype was found a few times. The chain recombines TRBV7-9 with TRBJ1-2; D gene ambiguous. V was shortened by 4 bases and J by 4 bases, with 10 bases between the two germline ends. CDR1 and CDR2 (germline): SEHNR, FQNEAQ (reference sequence). The length of the CDR3 is 13 residues. The CDR3 coding sequence is TGTGCCAGCAGCTCGGACGGACTCTATGGCTACACCTTC. Amino acid sequence: CASSSDGLYGYTF.